This is a list of T cell receptor beta chains from one sample in a study of blood T cell repertoires in COVID-19. Generated by immunoSEQ multiplex PCR, the TCRdb table keeps only in-frame clones and is missing some. The profile shows around 190,000 clones, 75% to 85% of them singletons. Sequenced material: peripheral blood. The origin of the receptors is a human donor in a cohort sampled during active COVID-19. Both conserved end residues are part of each CDR3. D genes are given only for firm matches. Clone size is stated in some rows and not others, as once, few, many or a class when expanded.

abundance	d_gene	v_gene	j_gene	CDR3aa	CDR3nt
-	-	TRBV5-6	TRBJ2-1	CASSLGGRSSYNEQFF	TGTGCCAGCAGCTTGGGGGGCAGGAGCTCCTACAATGAGCAGTTCTTC
few	TRBD1	TRBV27	TRBJ1-2	CASSHGTGANYGYTF	TGTGCCAGCAGTCACGGGACAGGCGCTAACTATGGCTACACCTTC
-	-	TRBV30	TRBJ2-2	CAWKPSRTANTGELFF	TGTGCCTGGAAACCCTCTAGAACCGCGAACACCGGGGAGCTGTTTTTT
-	-	TRBV25-1	TRBJ2-3	CASRSSADTQYF	TGTGCCAGCAGAAGCAGCGCAGATACGCAGTATTTT
-	TRBD1	TRBV3-1/TRBV3-2	TRBJ1-2	CASSQNRGQAYGYTF	TGTGCCAGCAGCCAAAACAGGGGGCAGGCCTATGGCTACACCTTC
-	-	TRBV4-1	TRBJ1-3	CASSQDRTGWKDTIYF	TGCGCCAGCAGCCAAGATAGAACAGGGTGGAAGGACACCATATATTTT
once	TRBD1	TRBV10-2	TRBJ1-5	CASRDGQGGNQPQHF	TGCGCCAGCAGGGACGGACAGGGCGGCAATCAGCCCCAGCATTTT
-	TRBD2	TRBV3-1/TRBV3-2	TRBJ2-7	CASSHLSGLAGPRRRRYEQYF	TGTGCCAGCAGCCATCTTTCGGGACTAGCGGGTCCCAGGCGGCGCCGATACGAGCAGTACTTC
-	-	TRBV6-5	TRBJ2-3	CASSSRTGTDTQYF	TGTGCCAGCAGTTCTCGGACAGGCACAGATACGCAGTATTTT
-	-	TRBV7-9	TRBJ2-2	CASSLYYGELFF	TGTGCCAGCAGCTTATATTACGGGGAGCTGTTTTTT
few	-	TRBV2	TRBJ2-7	CASGRGEQYF	TGTGCCAGTGGCCGGGGAGAGCAGTACTTC
-	-	TRBV28	TRBJ1-5	CASSLSGSSNQPQHF	TGTGCCAGCAGTTTGTCAGGGTCAAGCAATCAGCCCCAGCATTTT
-	-	TRBV9	TRBJ1-2	CASSPQQVMLNGYTF	TGTGCCAGCAGCCCTCAACAGGTTATGTTGAATGGCTACACCTTC
-	TRBD2	TRBV4-2	TRBJ2-1	CASSQNRGGNEQFF	TGTGCCAGCAGCCAAAATCGGGGGGGGAATGAGCAGTTCTTC
-	TRBD2	TRBV11-2	TRBJ2-3	CASSLGGAGVGTDTQYF	TGTGCCAGCAGCTTAGGGGGAGCGGGAGTGGGGACAGATACGCAGTATTTT
-	-	TRBV5-5	TRBJ2-7	CASSFGGSLREQYF	TGTGCCAGCAGCTTCGGGGGTTCACTAAGGGAGCAGTACTTC
-	TRBD1	TRBV6-6	TRBJ2-7	CASSPRDRTTYEQYF	TGTGCCAGCAGTCCCCGGGACAGGACTACCTACGAGCAGTACTTC
-	TRBD1	TRBV7-2	TRBJ2-1	CASSLQGSSYNEQFF	TGTGCCAGCAGCCTACAGGGGTCGAGCTACAATGAGCAGTTCTTC
-	TRBD1	TRBV19	TRBJ1-5	CASSIDQGAGQPQHF	TGTGCCAGTAGTATAGATCAGGGGGCGGGTCAGCCCCAGCATTTT
-	-	TRBV6-5	TRBJ2-7	CASSLRQIYEQYF	TGTGCCAGCAGCCTTAGACAGATTTACGAGCAGTACTTC
-	-	TRBV28	TRBJ1-6	CASSLRVGSPLHF	TGTGCCAGCAGTTTACGGGTGGGTTCACCCCTCCACTTT
-	TRBD1	TRBV28	TRBJ2-7	CASSWTGISYEQYF	TGTGCCAGCAGTTGGACAGGGATCTCCTACGAGCAGTACTTC
once	TRBD1	TRBV6-5	TRBJ2-7	CASSNRGHNYEQYF	TGTGCCAGCAGCAACAGGGGCCACAACTACGAGCAGTACTTC
-	TRBD2	TRBV5-4	TRBJ2-1	CASSLSGLAYNEQFF	TGTGCCAGCAGCTTGTCTGGACTAGCGTACAATGAGCAGTTCTTC
-	-	TRBV27	TRBJ1-6	CASSFGRRNSPLHF	TGTGCCAGCAGTTTTGGCAGGCGTAATTCACCCCTCCACTTT
once	TRBD1	TRBV5-1	TRBJ1-2	CASTPDRAYGYTF	TGCGCCAGCACCCCGGACAGGGCCTATGGCTACACCTTC
-	-	TRBV18	TRBJ2-7	CASSPGLPMEQYF	TGTGCCAGCTCACCGGGACTCCCCATGGAGCAGTACTTC
-	TRBD2	TRBV19	TRBJ2-1	CASNTRDSRKGLAGYYNEQFF	TGTGCCAGTAATACAAGGGACAGCCGAAAGGGTCTAGCGGGGTACTACAATGAGCAGTTCTTC
-	-	TRBV10-2	TRBJ2-5	CASTQGLLSETQYF	TGCGCCAGCACCCAGGGACTTCTATCGGAGACCCAGTACTTC
-	TRBD2	TRBV6-5	TRBJ2-3	CASRPLAGVADTQYF	TGTGCCAGCAGGCCTCTAGCGGGAGTAGCTGATACGCAGTATTTT
-	-	TRBV9	TRBJ2-7	CASSPSGNSYEQYF	TGTGCCAGCAGCCCATCCGGGAACTCCTACGAGCAGTACTTC
many	-	TRBV29-1	TRBJ2-7	CSVLSIERPKQYF	TGCAGCGTTCTAAGCATCGAGCGGCCGAAACAGTACTTC
-	TRBD1	TRBV14	TRBJ2-1	CASSRWGTGGPRSYNEQFF	TGTGCCAGCAGCCGTTGGGGGACAGGGGGTCCCCGCTCCTACAATGAGCAGTTCTTC
many	TRBD1	TRBV11-2	TRBJ2-4	CASSSPQGIRNIQYF	TGTGCCAGCAGCAGTCCACAGGGGATTAGGAACATTCAGTACTTC
-	TRBD1	TRBV15	TRBJ1-5	CATSGKQGAHNQPQHF	TGTGCCACCAGCGGTAAACAGGGGGCCCACAATCAGCCCCAGCATTTT
few	TRBD1	TRBV18	TRBJ2-7	CASSRGQDYEQYF	TGTGCCAGCTCACGGGGACAGGACTACGAGCAGTACTTC
-	-	TRBV24-1	TRBJ2-5	CATSDIGSQSQETQYF	TGTGCCACCAGTGATATCGGTAGCCAGTCACAAGAGACCCAGTACTTC
-	TRBD2	TRBV7-9	TRBJ2-3	CASSPSGSRDTQYF	TGTGCCAGCAGTCCAAGCGGGAGTAGGGATACGCAGTATTTT
-	TRBD1	TRBV5-4	TRBJ1-2	CASSLGQGSYTF	TGTGCCAGCAGTCTGGGACAGGGGAGCTACACCTTC
few	-	TRBV3-1/TRBV3-2	TRBJ2-7	CASRGGAEQYF	TGTGCCAGCAGGGGGGGGGCCGAGCAGTACTTC
-	TRBD2	TRBV30	TRBJ2-2	CAWRGGRTNTGELFF	TGTGCCTGGAGGGGCGGGAGGACGAACACCGGGGAGCTGTTTTTT
few	TRBD1	TRBV2	TRBJ2-2	CASGGQVRTGELFF	TGTGCCAGCGGGGGACAGGTCCGCACCGGGGAGCTGTTTTTT
-	TRBD1	TRBV4-1	TRBJ2-5	CASSQPGQQETQYF	TGCGCCAGCAGCCAACCGGGACAGCAAGAGACCCAGTACTTC
-	-	TRBV11-3	TRBJ2-4	CASSFTRARALRDIQYF	TGTGCCAGCAGCTTTACCCGGGCCCGGGCCTTGAGGGACATTCAGTACTTC
-	-	TRBV27	TRBJ1-3	CASSRGGLSTIYF	TGTGCCAGCTCCCGCGGGGGCCTAAGCACCATATATTTT
once	-	TRBV5-1	TRBJ2-2	CASSLLGALVGELFF	TGCGCCAGCAGCTTGTTGGGAGCCCTCGTCGGGGAGCTGTTTTTT